These 30 T cell receptor beta chains were sequenced from one sample in a study of molecular identifiers for immune sequencing clone quantification listed by TCRdb under 2018. To prepare the library, PCR was applied. The sample was run on an Illumina HiSeq 4000. Through fastp at Q25 and MiXCR, TCRdb rebuilt clones from the public reads, retaining in-frame beta chains. For every CDR3 protein sequence, its rows merge into one entry that carries the most common genes and DNA. The sample has around 460,000 distinct CDR3 sequences on record, over 20% of them singletons. Of the sample, about 0.84% is held by the ten largest clones. Specimen: naive CD8+ T cells from blood, with Jurkat cell RNA spiked in. Interpreted using the paper, the cell subset or site label stands for: FACS-sorted CD8+CD4-CCR7+CD45RA+ naive T cells. These receptors originate from a human donor in good health. Some libraries in this study had Jurkat cell RNA spiked in.

This clonotype was recorded at least ten times. This rearrangement joins TRBV9 to TRBJ2-7, with TRBD2 matching 11 bases. Germline-derived CDR1 and CDR2 are SGDLS and YYNGEE. J lost 0 bases, V lost 5 bases, and 1 base had no gene match. The CDR3 consists of 14 residues. CDR3 sequence: CASSTSGSSYEQYF. In nucleotides, the CDR3 is TGTGCCAGCAGTACTAGCGGGAGCTCCTACGAGCAGTACTTC.

This clonotype appeared many times. The chain has TRBV13 and TRBJ2-3; 10 nucleotides line up with TRBD2. Germline CDR1 reads PRHDT; CDR2 reads FYEKMQ (reference sequence). This CDR3 is 16 amino acids long. V was clipped by 3 bases and J by 4 bases; unmatched bases: 7. CDR3: CASSFSSGRSPDTQYF. The CDR3 DNA reads TGTGCCAGCAGCTTTAGTAGCGGGAGGTCCCCAGATACGCAGTATTTT.

This clonotype has a count of ten or more. V and J are TRBV6-4 and TRBJ1-1; D is uncertain. CDR1 and CDR2 (germline): MRHNA, SNTAGT. Trimming stripped 2 bases from V and 4 bases from J, with 11 bases between. The CDR3 has 14 residues. The CDR3 DNA reads TGTGCCAGCAGTGACGTGATCGGGTCCACTGAAGCTTTCTTT. This encodes CASSDVIGSTEAFF.

This clonotype was picked up many times. The V call is TRBV2, the J call TRBJ2-7; D is perhaps TRBD1 (5 bases). Germline V gives CDR1 SNHLY, CDR2 FYNNEI. V lost 3 bases and J lost 2, with 8 bases in between. This CDR3 comprises 13 residues. The DNA for the CDR3 is TGTGCCAGCAGTGATTGGGGCCCCTACGAGCAGTACTTC. This gives the protein CASSDWGPYEQYF.

This chain connects TRBV20-1 to TRBJ2-5; TRBD1 matches at 7 bases. The CDR3 has 13 amino acids. Trimming removed 6 bases from V and 3 bases from J; junction bases left unmatched: 7. Looked up from germline, CDR1 is DFQATT and CDR2 is SNEGSKA (reference sequence). In nucleotides, the CDR3 is TGCAGTGCCGATGGGACAGAGAAAGAGACCCAGTACTTC. Protein product: CSADGTEKETQYF.

This clonotype was counted many times. V gene TRBV15 combines with J gene TRBJ2-7; 8 bases fit TRBD2. From germline, CDR1 is LNHNV and CDR2 YYDKDF (reference sequence). Unmatched junction bases numbered 14, after V lost 1 base and J lost 6 bases. This CDR3 has 17 residues. The CDR3 reads CATSRVPFSGTWGEQYF. The CDR3, as DNA: TGTGCCACCAGCAGAGTCCCTTTTAGCGGGACTTGGGGCGAGCAGTACTTC.

The chain recombines TRBV7-3 with TRBJ2-1; possibly TRBD1 for D (6 bases). The V and J ends lost 5 bases and 8 bases respectively, with 16 bases between them. CDR1 and CDR2 from the germline V gene are SGHTA and FQGTGA. The length of the CDR3 is 14 residues. CDR3 in amino acids: CASSLTTRGDEQFF. In DNA form, the CDR3 reads TGTGCCAGCAGCCTCACCACCAGGGGAGATGAGCAGTTCTTC.

This clonotype turned up a few times. V and J are TRBV13 and TRBJ1-2; D ambiguous. V lost 3 bases and J lost 4, with 9 bases in between. This CDR3 has 13 amino acids. Germline CDR1 and CDR2: PRHDT and FYEKMQ (reference sequence). The CDR3 spells CASSFQSAYGYTF. In DNA form, the CDR3 reads TGTGCCAGCAGCTTTCAGAGTGCCTATGGCTACACCTTC.

This clonotype showed up many times. This chain joins TRBV12-3 or TRBV12-4 and TRBJ1-1; 8 bases are shared with TRBD1. V trimming: 6 bases; J trimming: 2 bases; junction bases outside the gene matches: 8. CDR3 size: 15 residues. CDR3 loop: CASREGQGGNTEAFF. The CDR3 DNA reads TGTGCCAGCAGGGAAGGACAGGGAGGAAACACTGAAGCTTTCTTT.

There are many counts of this clonotype. The chain employs TRBV30 and TRBJ1-1; D gene ambiguous. Germline V CDR1 and CDR2: GTSNPN, SVGIG (reference sequence). There are 13 residues in the CDR3. V was trimmed by 1 base and J by 3 bases, leaving 9 bases between them. CDR3 protein: CAWSGEGYTEAFF. DNA for the CDR3: TGTGCCTGGAGTGGTGAAGGCTACACTGAAGCTTTCTTT. The full variable domain, with the rest looked up from reference TRBV30 and TRBJ1-1, is SQTIHQWPATLVQPVGSPLSLECTVEGTSNPNLYWYRQAAGRGLQLLFYSVGIGQISSEVPQNLSASRPQDRQFILSSKKLLLSDSGFYLCAWSGEGYTEAFFGQGTRLTVV.

This clonotype has just a few counts. The genes are TRBV18 and TRBJ1-2; D remains ambiguous. The germline V gene has CDR1 KGHSH and CDR2 LQKENI. The CDR3 contains 14 residues. V lost 3 bases to trimming and J lost 4 bases, with 12 bases between them. The CDR3 spells CASSPGMRVYGYTF. DNA for the CDR3: TGTGCCAGCTCACCGGGAATGAGGGTCTATGGCTACACCTTC.

This clonotype was recorded many times. The rearrangement links TRBV5-4 to TRBJ2-3; D perhaps matches TRBD1 (7 bases). Germline CDR1 SGHNT, CDR2 YYREEE (reference sequence). The CDR3 is 16 residues long. With 5 bases removed from V and 6 bases from J, the gap between germline ends came to 22 bases. CDR3 region: CASRTTTEGARDTQYF. The CDR3 region has the DNA TGTGCCAGCAGGACGACTACGGAGGGGGCAAGGGATACGCAGTATTTT.

In its sample, this clonotype was seen many times. This chain joins TRBV7-2 and TRBJ2-3, with a possible D match to TRBD1 (5 bases). CDR1 is SGHTA, CDR2 FQGNSA, per germline. The CDR3 has 15 residues. Trimming shortened V by 6 bases and J by 4 bases, and 17 bases separated the two germline ends. The CDR3 DNA follows: TGTGCCAGCAGTATTGCAGGGTTCGTAGCAGATACGCAGTATTTT. As protein: CASSIAGFVADTQYF. The whole variable domain, remainder taken from reference TRBV7-2 and TRBJ2-3, is GAGVSQSPSNKVTEKGKDVELRCDPISGHTALYWYRQSLGQGLEFLIYFQGNSAPDKSGLPSDRFSAERTGGSVSTLTIQRTQQEDSAVYLCASSIAGFVADTQYFGPGTRLTVL.

Of note for this clonotype: Mismatch with germline at one junction end may stem from a read error. V gene TRBV15 combines with J gene TRBJ2-3, with 10 positions matching TRBD2. The CDR3 loop spans 17 amino acids. Per germline, CDR1 LNHNV and CDR2 YYDKDF (reference sequence). The CDR3 DNA reads as TGTGCCACCAGCAGAGATCGGACTAGCGGTAGCACAGATACGCAGTGTTTT. Residues: CATSRDRTSGSTDTQCF.

This clonotype has a handful of counts. The chain uses TRBV7-9 and TRBJ2-7; maybe TRBD1 (5 bases). This CDR3 is built from 13 residues. V dropped 1 base and J dropped 6 bases, with 10 bases sitting between them. Germline V gene data show CDR1 as SEHNR and CDR2 as FQNEAQ (reference sequence). CDR3 DNA sequence: TGTGCCAGCAGCTTAGGGGGCACGGTCGAGCAGTACTTC. Protein: CASSLGGTVEQYF. Full variable domain (outside the CDR3, taken from reference TRBV7-9 and TRBJ2-7): DTGVSQNPRHKITKRGQNVTFRCDPISEHNRLYWYRQTLGQGPEFLTYFQNEAQLEKSRLLSDRFSAERPKGSFSTLEIQRTEQGDSAMYLCASSLGGTVEQYFGPGTRLTVT.

This clonotype has just a few counts. This rearrangement joins TRBV20-1 to TRBJ2-3; 8 bases are shared with TRBD2. The CDR3 loop spans 16 amino acids. The germline CDR1 and CDR2 sequences are DFQATT and SNEGSKA (reference sequence). Trimming at V came to 0 bases and at J to 5 bases, leaving 10 bases not matched to a gene. The CDR3 region is CSARDFREGPIDTQYF. CDR3 coding DNA: TGCAGTGCTAGAGATTTCCGGGAGGGCCCGATAGATACGCAGTATTTT.

A single count supports this clonotype. This sequence may be a read error, since a much larger clone differs from it by one base. V and J are TRBV7-9 and TRBJ2-5; D remains ambiguous. Germline loops: CDR1 SEHNR, CDR2 FQNEAQ (reference sequence). The CDR3 consists of 13 residues. CDR3 DNA: TGTGCCAGCAGCTCCATAAGTGGAGAGACCAAGTACTTC. Amino acids: CASSSISGETKYF. Looking up the rest from reference TRBV7-9 and TRBJ2-5 gives the full variable domain: DTGVSQNPRHKITKRGQNVTFRCDPISEHNRLYWYRQTLGQGPEFLTYFQNEAQLEKSRLLSDRFSAERPKGSFSTLEIQRTEQGDSAMYLCASSSISGETKYFGPGTRLLVL.

The rearrangement uses TRBV19 and TRBJ1-2; D is unresolved. Germline lookup yields CDR1 LNHDA and CDR2 SQIVND (reference sequence). Deletions cut 7 bases from V and 12 bases from J, with 15 bases between. The CDR3 length is 11 residues. For the CDR3, the DNA is TGTGCCAGTAAACAGCCAAAAGGCCACACCTTC. Amino acids: CASKQPKGHTF.

The V and J genes are TRBV4-3 and TRBJ2-3; 10 nucleotides agree with TRBD2. This CDR3 has 17 amino acids. The germline gives CDR1 LGHNA, CDR2 YSLEER. The V and J ends lost 0 bases and 5 bases, in that order; junction bases with no gene match: 8. This chain's CDR3 is CASSQEHGTSVIDTQYF. The CDR3 DNA is TGCGCCAGCAGCCAAGAGCACGGGACTAGCGTAATAGATACGCAGTATTTT.

The gene calls are TRBV10-3 and TRBJ2-2, with D hard to call. The CDR3 sequence is 14 residues long. The germline gives CDR1 ENHRY, CDR2 SYGVKD. V was pared by 10 bases and J by 0 bases, with 12 bases between. The CDR3 DNA sequence: TGTGCCACCCAGGACGGAGCGAACACCGGGGAGCTGTTTTTT. This sequence encodes CATQDGANTGELFF.

This sequence joins TRBV27 and TRBJ2-3, with D possibly being TRBD2 (6 bases). The CDR3 totals 14 residues. V was cut by 2 bases and J by 5 bases, with 11 bases left in between. Germline V gene sequence: CDR1 MNHEY, CDR2 SMNVEV (reference sequence). The CDR3 reads CASSLRGTLDTQYF. The CDR3 coding sequence is TGTGCCAGCAGTTTACGCGGGACCCTAGATACGCAGTATTTT.

This clonotype was detected many times. The chain has TRBV6-7 and TRBJ2-2; D is unresolved. Being an ORF, TRBV6-7 has a function that is uncertain. This CDR3 is 15 amino acids long. Trimming removed 2 bases from V and 1 base from J, with 8 bases in between. In DNA, the CDR3 is TGTGCCAGCAGTTACGGGCAGGAGAACACCGGGGAGCTGTTTTTT. Protein product: CASSYGQENTGELFF.

As regards this clonotype: With a much larger clone just one base away, this may be a read error. The chain combines TRBV2 with TRBJ2-1, with 10 bases identical to TRBD2. The CDR3 length is 17 residues. The germline V gene has CDR1 SNHLY and CDR2 FYNNEI. V lost 2 bases to trimming and J lost 6 bases; unmatched junction nucleotides: 10. CDR3 DNA sequence: TGTGCCAGCAGTGAAAATTTCCTAGCGGGGGCGGCCAATGAGCAGTTCTTC. This encodes CASSENFLAGAANEQFF. The full variable domain, rest sourced from reference TRBV2 and TRBJ2-1, is EPEVTQTPSHQVTQMGQEVILRCVPISNHLYFYWYRQILGQKVEFLVSFYNNEISEKSEIFDDQFSVERPDGSNFTLKIRSTKLEDSAMYFCASSENFLAGAANEQFFGPGTRLTVL.

The rearrangement uses TRBV20-1 and TRBJ1-1; 11 bases fit TRBD1. Trimming at V came to 5 bases and at J to 4 bases, leaving 6 bases not matched to a gene. CDR1 is DFQATT and CDR2 is SNEGSKA in the germline V gene (reference sequence). There are 14 residues in the CDR3. CDR3 protein: CSAGRDRGVTEAFF. The CDR3 DNA reads as TGCAGTGCTGGCCGGGACAGGGGGGTCACTGAAGCTTTCTTT.

This clonotype was observed at least ten times. The chain couples TRBV6-1 to TRBJ1-4; D unresolved. This CDR3 region has 16 residues. The V end was cut by 10 bases, the J end by 0 bases, with 18 bases between. CDR1 MNHNS and CDR2 SASEGT come from the germline V gene. Here the CDR3 reads CATREGFLATNEKLFF. As DNA, the CDR3 is TGTGCCACCCGAGAGGGCTTTCTCGCAACTAATGAAAAACTGTTTTTT.

To note about this clonotype: One base away lies a much larger clone, so this may be a sequencing read error. The chain recombines TRBV7-6 with TRBJ2-3; 7 bases map to TRBD2. The germline V gene encodes CDR1 SGHVS and CDR2 FNYEAQ. The CDR3 is made up of 15 amino acids. The ends lost 7 bases at V and 4 bases at J; junction bases unmatched: 11. Here the CDR3 DNA reads TGTGCCAGCAACCGCCTGACTAGCTTCGCAGATACGCAGTATTTT. It encodes CASNRLTSFADTQYF.

Notes on this clonotype: A much larger clone lies a single base off, so this may be a read error. The CDR3 loop reads CASTGRSYEQYF. CDR3 DNA sequence: TGTGCCAGCACCGGGCGCTCCTACGAGCAGTACTTC. This chain joins TRBV7-9 and TRBJ2-7; no firm D call. V was trimmed by 7 bases and J by 0 bases, leaving 7 bases between them. CDR1 is SEHNR and CDR2 is FQNEAQ in the germline V gene (reference sequence). The CDR3 is made up of 12 amino acids.

The rearrangement joins TRBV3-1 to TRBJ1-3; D is uncertain. V was clipped by 1 base and J by 1 base, with 5 bases between them. The CDR3 consists of 14 residues. Germline CDR1 is LGHDT and CDR2 is YNNKEL (reference sequence). The CDR3 region is CASSQAESGNTIYF. The CDR3 region has the DNA TGTGCCAGCAGCCAAGCGGAGTCTGGAAACACCATATATTTT.

Concerning this clonotype itself: Since a much larger clone is just one base distant, this may be a read error. The rearrangement uses TRBV7-9 and TRBJ2-7; the D gene is possibly TRBD1 (6 bases). Germline V gives CDR1 SEHNR, CDR2 FQNEAQ (reference sequence). The CDR3 runs 12 residues. The V end was cut by 5 bases, the J end by 7 bases, with 12 bases between. CDR3: CASSVLGGEQYF. The DNA for the CDR3 is TGTGCCAGCAGCGTGTTAGGGGGAGAGCAGTACTTC. Drawing the rest from reference TRBV7-9 and TRBJ2-7, the complete variable domain is DTGVSQNPRHKITKRGQNVTFRCDPISEHNRLYWYRQTLGQGPEFLTYFQNEAQLEKSRLLSDRFSAERPKGSFSTLEIQRTEQGDSAMYLCASSVLGGEQYFGPGTRLTVT.

This clonotype was recorded a few times. The rearrangement uses TRBV25-1 and TRBJ2-6; D remains ambiguous. The CDR3 spans 13 residues. Trimming took 4 bases from V and 2 from J, leaving 3 bases between them. The V gene's germline CDR1 is MGHDK and CDR2 SYGVNS. For the CDR3, the DNA is TGTGCCAGCAGTGCCCCTGGGGCCAACGTCCTGACTTTC. It translates to CASSAPGANVLTF.